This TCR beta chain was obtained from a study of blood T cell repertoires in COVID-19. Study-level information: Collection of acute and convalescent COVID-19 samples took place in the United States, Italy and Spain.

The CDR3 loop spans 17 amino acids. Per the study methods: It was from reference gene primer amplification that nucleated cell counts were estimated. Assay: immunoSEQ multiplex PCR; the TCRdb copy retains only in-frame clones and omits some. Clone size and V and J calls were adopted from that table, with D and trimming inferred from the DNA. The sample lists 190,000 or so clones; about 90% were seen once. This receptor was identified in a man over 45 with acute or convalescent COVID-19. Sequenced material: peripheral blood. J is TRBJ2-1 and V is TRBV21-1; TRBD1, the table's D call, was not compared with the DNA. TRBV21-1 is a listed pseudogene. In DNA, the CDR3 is TGTGCCAGCAGCAAAGTTGGGGACAGGGGGTGGTACAATGAGCAGTTCTTC. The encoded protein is CASSKVGDRGWYNEQFF.